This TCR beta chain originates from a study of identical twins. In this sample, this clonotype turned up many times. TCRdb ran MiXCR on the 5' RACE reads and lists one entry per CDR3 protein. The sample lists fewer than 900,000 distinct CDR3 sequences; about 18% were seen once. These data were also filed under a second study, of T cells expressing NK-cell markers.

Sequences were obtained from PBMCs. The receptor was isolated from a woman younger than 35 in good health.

The CDR3 DNA is TGTGCCAGCAGTCGGACTAGCGGGACCGGGGAGCTGTTTTTT. It codes for CASSRTSGTGELFF. The rearrangement joins TRBV6-1 to TRBJ2-2; 11 bases are shared with TRBD2. V was pared by 5 bases and J by 5 bases, with 1 base of the junction left unmatched. Germline V lookup: CDR1 MNHNS, CDR2 SASEGT. This CDR3 comprises 14 residues.